This T cell receptor (beta chain) was profiled in a study of blood T cell repertoires in COVID-19. About the research overall: Collection of acute and convalescent COVID-19 samples took place in the United States, Italy and Spain.

Generated by immunoSEQ multiplex PCR, the TCRdb table keeps only in-frame clones and is missing some. The table includes approximately 210,000 clones, under 80% detected once. The cohort comprised adults aged about 18 to 100 years residing in about two dozen US areas. This CDR3 spans 12 amino acids. V was pared by 6 bases and J by 6 bases, with 8 bases between. Germline-derived CDR1 and CDR2 are MNHEY and SVGAGI. This clone was observed a single time. This chain connects TRBV6-5 to TRBJ2-2; D is undetermined. This TCR derives from a woman aged 50 to 60 with acute COVID-19. Sequencing was carried out using PBMCs or T cells enriched from blood (not recorded which). The CDR3 reads CASRQFAGELFF. CDR3 nucleotide sequence: TGTGCCAGCAGACAGTTCGCCGGGGAGCTGTTTTTT.